Presented here are 8 T cell receptor beta chains from one specimen sequenced in a study of Graves' ophthalmopathy and Graves' hyperthyroidism. Amplification targeted the TCR beta CDR3 regions, with RNA transcripts as the source material. The authors performed first-round RT-PCR with HTBI primers and then a second-round multiplex PCR. Each CDR3 protein is one row after TCRdb ran MiXCR on the multiplex PCR reads. The data show tens of thousands of distinct CDR3 sequences, approximately 45% seen once. The sequenced material came from peripheral blood. The source of these receptors is an adult woman with Graves' ophthalmopathy.

About this clonotype itself: Since the CDR3 does not end with the conserved phenylalanine or tryptophan, this likely comes from a read error. J is TRBJ2-4 and V is TRBV7-8; the match to TRBD1 covers 9 bases. Per the germline V gene, CDR1 is SGHVS and CDR2 is FQNEAQ. The CDR3 consists of 15 residues. The CDR3 loop reads CTSSLAWTGANIQYS. In DNA, the CDR3 is TGTACCAGCAGCTTAGCTTGGACAGGGGCGAACATTCAGTACTCC.

Ten or more counts support this clonotype. The V gene is TRBV19, the J gene TRBJ1-5, with D possibly being TRBD1 (6 bases). Per germline, CDR1 LNHDA and CDR2 SQIVND (reference sequence). The CDR3 covers 14 residues. V shed 10 bases and J shed 2 bases, with 15 bases lying between them. The CDR3 sequence is CATRYRARNQPQHF. The CDR3 nucleotides read TGTGCCACACGGTACAGGGCTCGCAATCAGCCCCAGCATTTT. The full variable domain, in which reference TRBV19 and TRBJ1-5 provide the parts outside the CDR3, is DGGITQSPKYLFRKEGQNVTLSCEQNLNHDAMYWYRQDPGQGLRLIYYSQIVNDFQKGDIAEGYSVSREKKESFPLTVTSAQKNPTAFYLCATRYRARNQPQHFGDGTRLSIL.

Regarding this clonotype: This may arise from a read error, as a much more abundant clone is one base away. The chain employs TRBV10-3 and TRBJ1-4, with a tentative D call TRBD1 (6 bases). The germline V gene encodes CDR1 ENHRY and CDR2 SYGVKD. This CDR3 comprises 14 residues. The CDR3 region is CAISGGREGEELFF. CDR3 bases: TGTGCCATCAGCGGGGGCAGGGAGGGTGAAGAACTGTTTTTT.

Of note for this clonotype: Because the CDR3 is missing its conserved closing phenylalanine or tryptophan, this is likely a read error. This chain joins TRBV5-1 and TRBJ1-6, with D perhaps TRBD1 (6 bases). The CDR3 is made up of 15 amino acids. V dropped 2 bases and J dropped 7 bases, with 13 bases sitting between them. Germline loops: CDR1 SGHRS, CDR2 YFSETQ. CDR3 loop: CASSFGAGVNSPLHV. The CDR3 DNA reads as TGCGCCAGCAGCTTCGGGGCAGGGGTCAATTCACCCCTCCACGTT.

The chain has TRBV11-2 and TRBJ1-2; 7 nucleotides line up with TRBD1. There are 16 residues in the CDR3. CDR1 SGHAT and CDR2 FQNNGV come from the germline V gene. J lost 5 bases, V lost 0 bases, and 9 bases had no gene match. Written as DNA, the CDR3 is TGTGCCAGCAGCTTAGAAGAGACAGGGAATCTATATGGCTACACCTTC. Amino acid sequence: CASSLEETGNLYGYTF.

The chain couples TRBV10-2 to TRBJ1-1; D uncertain. The length of the CDR3 is 12 residues. V was pared by 4 bases and J by 0 bases, with 3 bases between. CDR1 WSHSY and CDR2 SAAADI come from the germline V gene. The CDR3 loop reads CASSGMNTEAFF. DNA of the CDR3: TGCGCCAGCAGTGGTATGAACACTGAAGCTTTCTTT.

About this clonotype itself: The conserved phenylalanine or tryptophan is not found at the CDR3 terminus, so this likely reflects a read error. This sequence joins TRBV6-5 and TRBJ2-1; D call uncertain. The germline gives CDR1 MNHEY, CDR2 SVGAGI. This CDR3 has 14 residues. CDR3 residues: CASSYGGNYNEQFL. The CDR3 DNA reads TGTGCCAGCAGTTATGGTGGGAACTACAATGAACAGTTCCTC.

The table lists this clonotype with many counts. A much larger clone differs from this one at a single base, so this may be a read error. V usage is TRBV6-1 and J usage is TRBJ2-7; D unresolved. CDR3 size: 14 residues. V dropped 5 bases and J dropped 2 bases, with 13 bases sitting between them. CDR1 is MNHNS and CDR2 is SASEGT in the germline V gene. The CDR3 DNA reads TGTGCCAGCAGTAACCCCTGGAGCGCCTACGAGCAGTACTTC. Translating it yields CASSNPWSAYEQYF.